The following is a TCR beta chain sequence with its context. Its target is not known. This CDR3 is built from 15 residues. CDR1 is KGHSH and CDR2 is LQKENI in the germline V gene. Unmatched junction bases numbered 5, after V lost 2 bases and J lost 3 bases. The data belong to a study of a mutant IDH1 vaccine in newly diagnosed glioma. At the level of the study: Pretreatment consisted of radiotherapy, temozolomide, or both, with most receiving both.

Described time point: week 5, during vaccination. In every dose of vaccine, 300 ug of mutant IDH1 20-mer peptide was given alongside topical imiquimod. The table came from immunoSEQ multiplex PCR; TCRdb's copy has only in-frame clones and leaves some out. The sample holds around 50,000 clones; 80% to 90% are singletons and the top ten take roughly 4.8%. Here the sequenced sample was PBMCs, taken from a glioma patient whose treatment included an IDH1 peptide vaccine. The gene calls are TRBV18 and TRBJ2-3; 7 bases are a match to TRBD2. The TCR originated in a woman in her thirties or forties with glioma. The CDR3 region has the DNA TGTGCCAGCTCACCAGAGCGGGGAGGGACAGATACGCAGTATTTT. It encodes CASSPERGGTDTQYF.